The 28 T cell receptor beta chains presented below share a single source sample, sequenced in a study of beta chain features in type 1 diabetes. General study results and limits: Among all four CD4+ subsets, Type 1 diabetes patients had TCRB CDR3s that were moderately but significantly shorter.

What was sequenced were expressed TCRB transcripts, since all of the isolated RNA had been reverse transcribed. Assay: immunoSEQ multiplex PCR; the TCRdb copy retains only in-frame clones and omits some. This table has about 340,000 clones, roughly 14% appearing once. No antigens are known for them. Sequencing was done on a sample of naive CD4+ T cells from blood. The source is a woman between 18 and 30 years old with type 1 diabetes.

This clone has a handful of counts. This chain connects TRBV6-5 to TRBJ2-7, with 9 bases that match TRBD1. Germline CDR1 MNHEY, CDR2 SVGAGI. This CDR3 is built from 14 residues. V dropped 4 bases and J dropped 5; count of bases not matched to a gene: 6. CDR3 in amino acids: CASSWGTGFNEQYF. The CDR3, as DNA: TGTGCCAGCAGTTGGGGGACAGGGTTCAACGAGCAGTACTTC.

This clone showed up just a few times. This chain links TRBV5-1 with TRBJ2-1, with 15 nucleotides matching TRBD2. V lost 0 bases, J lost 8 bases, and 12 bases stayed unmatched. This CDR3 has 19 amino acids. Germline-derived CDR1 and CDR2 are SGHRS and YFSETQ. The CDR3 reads CASSLGGAGGLAGGDEQFF. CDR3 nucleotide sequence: TGCGCCAGCAGCTTGGGCGGAGCCGGAGGACTAGCGGGAGGGGATGAGCAGTTCTTC.

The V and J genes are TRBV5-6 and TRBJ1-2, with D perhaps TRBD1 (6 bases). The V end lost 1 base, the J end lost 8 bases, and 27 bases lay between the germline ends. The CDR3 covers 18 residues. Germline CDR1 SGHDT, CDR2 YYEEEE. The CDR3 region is CASSLSRWTVGKFRGYTF. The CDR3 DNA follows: TGTGCCAGCAGCTTGAGTAGATGGACAGTGGGAAAGTTCAGGGGCTACACCTTC.

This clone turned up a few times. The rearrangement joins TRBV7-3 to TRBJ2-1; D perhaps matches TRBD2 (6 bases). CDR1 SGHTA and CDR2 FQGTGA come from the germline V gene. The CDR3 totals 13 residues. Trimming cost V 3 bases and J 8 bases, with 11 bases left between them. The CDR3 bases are TGTGCCAGCAGCTTCCGCAGGGAGGATGAGCAGTTCTTC. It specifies CASSFRREDEQFF.

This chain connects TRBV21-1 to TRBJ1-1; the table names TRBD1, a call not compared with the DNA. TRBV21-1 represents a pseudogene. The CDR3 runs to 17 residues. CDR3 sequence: CASSKSRQGLMNTEAFF. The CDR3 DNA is TGTGCCAGCAGCAAGAGCCGACAGGGCCTCATGAACACTGAAGCTTTCTTT.

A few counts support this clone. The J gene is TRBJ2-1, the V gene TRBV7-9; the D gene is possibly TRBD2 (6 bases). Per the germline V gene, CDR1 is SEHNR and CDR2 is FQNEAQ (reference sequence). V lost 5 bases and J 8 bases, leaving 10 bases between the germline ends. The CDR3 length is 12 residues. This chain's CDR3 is CASSLTGDEQFF. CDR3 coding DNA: TGTGCCAGCAGCCTGACGGGGGATGAGCAGTTCTTC. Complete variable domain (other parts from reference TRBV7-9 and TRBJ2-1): DTGVSQNPRHKITKRGQNVTFRCDPISEHNRLYWYRQTLGQGPEFLTYFQNEAQLEKSRLLSDRFSAERPKGSFSTLEIQRTEQGDSAMYLCASSLTGDEQFFGPGTRLTVL.

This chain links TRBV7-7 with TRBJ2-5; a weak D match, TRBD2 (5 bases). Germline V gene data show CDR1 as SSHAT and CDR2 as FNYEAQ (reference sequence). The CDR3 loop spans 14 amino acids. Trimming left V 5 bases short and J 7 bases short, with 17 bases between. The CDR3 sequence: CASSPETEGGTQYF. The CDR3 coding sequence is TGTGCCAGCAGCCCCGAAACCGAGGGTGGGACCCAGTACTTC.

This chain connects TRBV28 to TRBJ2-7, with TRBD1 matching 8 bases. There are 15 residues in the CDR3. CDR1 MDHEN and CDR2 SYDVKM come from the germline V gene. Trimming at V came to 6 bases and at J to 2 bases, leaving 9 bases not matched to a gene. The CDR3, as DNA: TGTGCCAGCAGAGCTACAGGGGGTTTCGCCTACGAGCAGTACTTC. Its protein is CASRATGGFAYEQYF.

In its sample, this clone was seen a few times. DNA of the CDR3: TGTGCCAGCAGCTTGCCCCGGGACTCCGGCACAGATACGCAGTATTTT. This translates into CASSLPRDSGTDTQYF. The chain recombines TRBV5-5 with TRBJ2-3, with D perhaps matching TRBD2 (6 bases). CDR1 is SGHKS and CDR2 is YYEKEE in the germline V gene (reference sequence). This CDR3 is 16 amino acids long. Trimming left V 1 base short and J 1 base short, with 13 bases between.

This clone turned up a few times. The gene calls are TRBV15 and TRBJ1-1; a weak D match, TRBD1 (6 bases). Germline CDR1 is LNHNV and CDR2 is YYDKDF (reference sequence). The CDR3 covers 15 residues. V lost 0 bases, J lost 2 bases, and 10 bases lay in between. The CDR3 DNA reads TGTGCCACCAGCAGAGATCCAGGGGCCAACACTGAAGCTTTCTTT. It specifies CATSRDPGANTEAFF.

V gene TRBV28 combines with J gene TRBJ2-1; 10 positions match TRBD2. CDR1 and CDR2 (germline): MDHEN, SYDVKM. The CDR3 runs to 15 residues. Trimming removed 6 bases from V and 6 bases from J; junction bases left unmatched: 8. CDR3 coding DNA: TGTGCCAGCAGACCAACAAGCGGGAGGGCCAATGAGCAGTTCTTC. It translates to CASRPTSGRANEQFF.

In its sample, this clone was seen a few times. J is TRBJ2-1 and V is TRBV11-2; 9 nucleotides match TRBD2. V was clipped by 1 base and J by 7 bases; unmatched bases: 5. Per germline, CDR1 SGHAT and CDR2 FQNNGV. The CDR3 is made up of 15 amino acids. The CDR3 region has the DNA TGTGCCAGCAGCTTAGGCGGCGGGAGGGCAAATGAGCAGTTCTTC. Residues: CASSLGGGRANEQFF.

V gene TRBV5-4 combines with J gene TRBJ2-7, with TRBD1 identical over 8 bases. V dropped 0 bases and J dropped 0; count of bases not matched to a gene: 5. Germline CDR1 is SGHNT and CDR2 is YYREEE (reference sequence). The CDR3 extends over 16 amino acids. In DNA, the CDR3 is TGTGCCAGCAGCTTGGGAGGGGACAGGTTCTCCTACGAGCAGTACTTC. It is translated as CASSLGGDRFSYEQYF.

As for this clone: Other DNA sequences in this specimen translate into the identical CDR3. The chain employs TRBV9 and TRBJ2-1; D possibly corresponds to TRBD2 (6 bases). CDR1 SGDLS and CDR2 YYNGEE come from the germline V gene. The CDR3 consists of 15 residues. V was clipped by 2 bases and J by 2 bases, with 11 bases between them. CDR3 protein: CASSVTSLTYNEQFF. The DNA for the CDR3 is TGTGCCAGCAGCGTTACTAGCTTGACCTACAATGAGCAGTTCTTC.

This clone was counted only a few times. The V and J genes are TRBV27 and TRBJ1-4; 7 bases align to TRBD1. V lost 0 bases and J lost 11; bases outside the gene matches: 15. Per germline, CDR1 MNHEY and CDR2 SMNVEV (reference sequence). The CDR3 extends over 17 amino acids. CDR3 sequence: CASSLSSGPDRAGKLFF. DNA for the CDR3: TGTGCCAGCAGTTTATCCTCGGGTCCCGACAGGGCAGGGAAACTGTTTTTT.

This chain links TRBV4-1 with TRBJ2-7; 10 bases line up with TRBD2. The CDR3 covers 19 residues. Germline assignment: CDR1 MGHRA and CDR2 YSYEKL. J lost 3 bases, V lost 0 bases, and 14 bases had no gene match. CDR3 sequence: CASSQEKARAGGNLYEQYF. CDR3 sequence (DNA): TGCGCCAGCAGCCAAGAGAAAGCTAGAGCGGGAGGGAATCTCTACGAGCAGTACTTC.

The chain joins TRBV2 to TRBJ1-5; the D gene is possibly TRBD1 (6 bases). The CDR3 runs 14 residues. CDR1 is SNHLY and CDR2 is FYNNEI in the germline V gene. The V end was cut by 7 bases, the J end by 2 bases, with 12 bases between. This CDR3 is CASNQQGGNQPQHF. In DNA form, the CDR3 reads TGTGCCAGCAATCAACAGGGAGGCAATCAGCCCCAGCATTTT.

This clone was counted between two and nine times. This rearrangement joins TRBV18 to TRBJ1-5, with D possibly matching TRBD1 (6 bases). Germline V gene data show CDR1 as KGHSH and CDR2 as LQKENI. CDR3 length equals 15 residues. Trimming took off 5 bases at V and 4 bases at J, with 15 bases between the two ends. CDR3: CASSSRTARNQPQHF. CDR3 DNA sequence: TGTGCCAGCTCATCTCGGACAGCTAGAAATCAGCCCCAGCATTTT.

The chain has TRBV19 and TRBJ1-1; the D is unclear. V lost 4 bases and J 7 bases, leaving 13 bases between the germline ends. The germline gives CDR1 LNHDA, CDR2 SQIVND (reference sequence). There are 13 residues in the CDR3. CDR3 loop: CASSTPAGLEAFF. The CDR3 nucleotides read TGTGCCAGTAGTACCCCTGCGGGTCTTGAAGCTTTCTTT.

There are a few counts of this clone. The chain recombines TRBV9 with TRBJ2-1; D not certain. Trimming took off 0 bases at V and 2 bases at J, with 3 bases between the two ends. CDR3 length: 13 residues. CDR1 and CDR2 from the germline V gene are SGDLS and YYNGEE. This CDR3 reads CASSVAPYNEQFF. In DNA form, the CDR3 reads TGTGCCAGCAGCGTAGCTCCCTACAATGAGCAGTTCTTC. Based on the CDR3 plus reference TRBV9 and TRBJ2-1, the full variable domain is DSGVTQTPKHLITATGQRVTLRCSPRSGDLSVYWYQQSLDQGLQFLIQYYNGEERAKGNILERFSAQQFPDLHSELNLSSLELGDSALYFCASSVAPYNEQFFGPGTRLTVL.

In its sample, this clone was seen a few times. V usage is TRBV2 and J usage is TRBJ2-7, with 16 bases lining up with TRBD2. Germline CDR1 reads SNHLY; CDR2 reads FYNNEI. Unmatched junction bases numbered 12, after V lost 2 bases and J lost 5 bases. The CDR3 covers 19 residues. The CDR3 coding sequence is TGTGCCAGCAGTGAAACTTCCGGGACTAGCGGGAGGGCTTCCCACGAGCAGTACTTC. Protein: CASSETSGTSGRASHEQYF.

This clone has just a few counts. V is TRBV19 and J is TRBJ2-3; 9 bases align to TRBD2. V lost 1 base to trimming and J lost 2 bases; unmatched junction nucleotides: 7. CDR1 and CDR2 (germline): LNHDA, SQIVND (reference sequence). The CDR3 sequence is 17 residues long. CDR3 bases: TGTGCCAGTAGTATAGTCGGACTAGCGAAACACACAGATACGCAGTATTTT. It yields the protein CASSIVGLAKHTDTQYF.

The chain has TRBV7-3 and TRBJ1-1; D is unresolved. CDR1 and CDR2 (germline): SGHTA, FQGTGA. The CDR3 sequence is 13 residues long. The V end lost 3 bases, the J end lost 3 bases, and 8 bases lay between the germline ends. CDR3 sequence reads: CASSFLRDTEAFF. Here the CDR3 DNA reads TGTGCCAGCAGCTTCCTCCGGGACACTGAAGCTTTCTTT.

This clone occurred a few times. The CDR3 DNA reads as TGCGCCAGCAGCCAAACAGGGGGGGGCAATCAGCCCCAGCATTTT. Translated: CASSQTGGGNQPQHF. The rearrangement joins TRBV4-3 to TRBJ1-5; 8 nucleotides align to TRBD1. Germline CDR1 LGHNA, CDR2 YSLEER. The CDR3 is made up of 15 amino acids. J gave up 2 bases and V 2 bases, and 2 bases lay outside the gene matches.

The CDR3 spells CASSLGTSNTGELFF. The CDR3 DNA reads as TGTGCCAGCAGCTTAGGGACTTCCAACACCGGGGAGCTGTTTTTT. This chain connects TRBV7-9 to TRBJ2-2; a possible D gene is TRBD2 (5 bases). The CDR3 is 15 residues long. Trimming shortened V by 1 base and J by 2 bases, and 8 bases separated the two germline ends. CDR1 is SEHNR, CDR2 FQNEAQ, per germline (reference sequence).

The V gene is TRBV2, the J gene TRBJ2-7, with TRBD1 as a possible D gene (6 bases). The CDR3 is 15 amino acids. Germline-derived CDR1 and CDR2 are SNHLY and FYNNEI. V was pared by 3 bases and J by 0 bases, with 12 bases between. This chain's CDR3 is CASSDQGLVSYEQYV. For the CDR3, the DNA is TGTGCCAGCAGTGATCAGGGGCTAGTCTCCTACGAGCAGTACGTC.

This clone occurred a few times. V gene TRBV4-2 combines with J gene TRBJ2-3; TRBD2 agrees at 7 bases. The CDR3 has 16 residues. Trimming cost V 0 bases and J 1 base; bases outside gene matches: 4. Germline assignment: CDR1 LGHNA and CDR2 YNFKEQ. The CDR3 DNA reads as TGTGCCAGCAGCCAAGAATTGCTAGCGGGCACAGATACGCAGTATTTT. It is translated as CASSQELLAGTDTQYF.

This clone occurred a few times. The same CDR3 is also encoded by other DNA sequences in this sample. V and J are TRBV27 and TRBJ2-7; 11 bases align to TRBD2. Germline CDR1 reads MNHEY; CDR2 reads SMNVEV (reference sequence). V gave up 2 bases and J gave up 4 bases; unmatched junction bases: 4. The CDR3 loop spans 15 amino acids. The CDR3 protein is CASSLLAGGAYEQYF. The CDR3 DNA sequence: TGTGCCAGCAGTTTACTAGCGGGAGGTGCATACGAGCAGTACTTC.